These 27 T cell receptor beta chains were sequenced from one sample in a study of T cells in Graves' hyperthyroidism and ophthalmopathy. Amplification of TCR beta CDR3 regions used RNA as the template. Carried out on the TCR CDR3, a first-round RT-PCR used the HTBI primer set. In TCRdb, the multiplex PCR reads were re-called with MiXCR into one record per CDR3 protein. The profile shows about 300,000 distinct CDR3 sequences, around 17% of them singletons. The sample consisted of blood. These receptors were obtained from a man younger than 40 with Graves' hyperthyroidism.

This clonotype showed up just a few times. The genes are TRBV7-6 and TRBJ2-7; D is undetermined. Germline V gene lookup returns CDR1 SGHVS and CDR2 FNYEAQ. Trimming pared 1 base from V and 0 bases from J, leaving 10 bases between. The CDR3 loop spans 15 amino acids. CDR3 amino acids: CASSLGSTSSYEQYF. As DNA, the CDR3 is TGTGCCAGCAGCTTAGGTTCTACGAGCTCCTACGAGCAGTACTTC.

This clonotype was counted ten times or more. CDR3 residues: CASTFPGRPPGETQYF. The CDR3 DNA follows: TGTGCCAGCACGTTTCCGGGACGGCCCCCAGGGGAGACCCAGTACTTC. The V and J genes are TRBV28 and TRBJ2-5; D tentatively fits TRBD1 or TRBD2 (5 bases each). Trimming took 7 bases from V and 5 from J, leaving 23 bases between them. Germline values: CDR1 MDHEN, CDR2 SYDVKM. This CDR3 spans 16 amino acids.

This clonotype has just a few counts. The V and J genes are TRBV6-5 and TRBJ2-2; D is possibly TRBD2 (6 bases). The length of the CDR3 is 15 residues. The ends were cut back, 0 bases at V and 3 bases at J, with 8 bases in the middle. Germline V gene data show CDR1 as MNHEY and CDR2 as SVGAGI. The CDR3 bases are TGTGCCAGCAGTTACTCGTGGGGGGACACCGGGGAGCTGTTTTTT. Translating it yields CASSYSWGDTGELFF.

The sample holds many counts of this clonotype. This chain connects TRBV12-3 or TRBV12-4 to TRBJ2-1; 7 bases line up with TRBD1. Trimming at V came to 6 bases and at J to 7 bases, leaving 15 bases not matched to a gene. CDR3 size: 16 residues. The CDR3 reads CASSDRAGQVGNEQFF. The CDR3 region has the DNA TGTGCCAGCAGCGATAGGGCTGGACAGGTCGGGAATGAGCAGTTCTTC.

This clonotype was seen many times. The chain employs TRBV28 and TRBJ2-7; D remains unclear. The CDR3 has 13 residues. V lost 8 bases to trimming and J lost 2 bases, with 13 bases between them. Looked up from germline, CDR1 is MDHEN and CDR2 is SYDVKM. The CDR3 DNA reads TGTGCCAGCCTCTCGGGTGAGACCTACGAGCAGTACTTC. It specifies CASLSGETYEQYF.

This clonotype was detected many times. The genes are TRBV7-9 and TRBJ2-5; no clear D gene. CDR3 length: 15 amino acids. The germline V gene encodes CDR1 SEHNR and CDR2 FQNEAQ (reference sequence). V dropped 5 bases and J dropped 5 bases, with 18 bases sitting between them. CDR3 loop: CASSHAEKSPETQYF. CDR3 coding DNA: TGTGCCAGCAGCCATGCCGAAAAGAGTCCGGAGACCCAGTACTTC.

The chain uses TRBV12-3 or TRBV12-4 and TRBJ2-1; 9 bases line up with TRBD2. V was clipped by 6 bases and J by 3 bases; unmatched bases: 9. This CDR3 is 16 amino acids long. As DNA, the CDR3 is TGTGCCAGCAGCCCACTGCTAGCGGGGATCTACAATGAGCAGTTCTTC. Its translation: CASSPLLAGIYNEQFF.

The chain links TRBV7-6 to TRBJ2-7; possibly TRBD1 or TRBD2 for D (5 bases each). The V gene lost 1 base and the J gene lost 0 bases, with 10 bases spanning the gap. The germline V gene encodes CDR1 SGHVS and CDR2 FNYEAQ. The CDR3 totals 15 residues. The CDR3 protein is CASSLERGSSYEQYF. The DNA for the CDR3 is TGTGCCAGCAGCTTAGAGAGGGGTAGCTCCTACGAGCAGTACTTC.

This clonotype has a count of ten or more. J is TRBJ2-7 and V is TRBV5-1; 9 bases match TRBD2. With V trimmed by 0 bases and J by 1 base, 8 bases remained unmatched. Germline assignment: CDR1 SGHRS and CDR2 YFSETQ. The CDR3 totals 17 residues. CDR3 residues: CASSLEFQRGASYEQYF. The CDR3 DNA follows: TGCGCCAGCAGCTTGGAATTTCAGCGGGGGGCTTCCTACGAGCAGTACTTC.

This clonotype was detected many times. The chain links TRBV20-1 to TRBJ2-1; 8 bases agree with TRBD2. The CDR3 has 13 residues. Germline V gives CDR1 DFQATT, CDR2 SNEGSKA (reference sequence). J was trimmed by 3 bases and V by 4 bases; bases with no gene match: 2. The CDR3 DNA sequence: TGCAGTGCTACCGGGACTAGCTACAATGAGCAGTTCTTC. This codes for CSATGTSYNEQFF.

This clonotype came up a few times. CDR3 amino acids: CAISERVSKNIQYF. CDR3 nucleotide sequence: TGTGCCATCAGCGAGCGGGTTTCCAAAAACATTCAGTACTTC. This sequence joins TRBV10-3 and TRBJ2-4; perhaps TRBD2 as D (6 bases). The CDR3 consists of 14 residues. V lost 6 bases, J lost 2 bases, and 11 bases lay in between. Per germline, CDR1 ENHRY and CDR2 SYGVKD.

This clonotype occurred many times. V gene TRBV2 combines with J gene TRBJ1-5; D is uncertain. The CDR3 runs to 14 residues. V was pared by 4 bases and J by 6 bases, with 13 bases between. CDR1 and CDR2 from the germline V gene are SNHLY and FYNNEI. The chain's CDR3 is CASSGYSDFQPQHF. DNA for the CDR3: TGTGCCAGCAGTGGCTACAGCGATTTTCAGCCCCAGCATTTT.

This clonotype was seen at least ten times. V is TRBV11-3 and J is TRBJ2-1, with 12 nucleotides matching TRBD2. The junction had 8 bases not matched to a gene; V was cut back by 5 bases and J by 9 bases. The CDR3 length is 15 residues. Germline lookup yields CDR1 SGHNT and CDR2 YENEEA. The CDR3, as DNA: TGTGCCAGCAGCCCCCGACTAGCGGGAGAGGCTGAGCAGTTCTTC. It specifies CASSPRLAGEAEQFF.

This clonotype occurred many times. This chain connects TRBV4-1 to TRBJ2-1; D ambiguous. Germline V gene lookup returns CDR1 MGHRA and CDR2 YSYEKL. This CDR3 is 14 amino acids long. Trimming pared 1 base from V and 5 bases from J, leaving 9 bases between. The CDR3 DNA is TGCGCCAGCAGCCAAGTCCCAGAAAACAATGAGCAGTTCTTC. It translates to CASSQVPENNEQFF.

This clonotype was found many times. The chain employs TRBV11-2 and TRBJ1-2; the D gene is possibly TRBD1 (5 bases). Germline CDR1 reads SGHAT; CDR2 reads FQNNGV. The CDR3 spans 13 residues. Trimming left V 5 bases short and J 2 bases short, with 9 bases between. CDR3 loop: CASSQEGNYGYTF. The CDR3 DNA is TGTGCCAGCAGCCAAGAGGGGAACTATGGCTACACCTTC.

V gene TRBV12-3 or TRBV12-4 combines with J gene TRBJ2-2; 9 positions match TRBD2. After removal of 3 bases from V and 6 bases from J, the junction contained 8 bases not matched to a gene. This CDR3 has 16 amino acids. Here the CDR3 DNA reads TGTGCCAGCAGTTTCCCCGGGACTAGCAACGCCGGGGAGCTGTTTTTT. Amino acids: CASSFPGTSNAGELFF.

This clonotype was observed a handful of times. The chain combines TRBV19 with TRBJ2-5; D may be TRBD2 (6 bases). The CDR3 runs to 12 residues. Germline assignment: CDR1 LNHDA and CDR2 SQIVND (reference sequence). V dropped 4 bases and J dropped 4 bases, with 7 bases sitting between them. The CDR3 here is CASSNSGETQYF. The CDR3 region has the DNA TGTGCCAGTAGTAATAGCGGAGAGACCCAGTACTTC.

The V and J genes are TRBV7-9 and TRBJ1-5; weak D call: TRBD1 (6 bases). This CDR3 region has 14 residues. Germline assignment: CDR1 SEHNR and CDR2 FQNEAQ (reference sequence). V was shortened by 5 bases and J by 7 bases, with 15 bases between the two germline ends. The CDR3 coding sequence is TGTGCCAGCAGCCCCACAGGGAATTGGCAGCCCCAGCATTTT. Translation: CASSPTGNWQPQHF.

V usage is TRBV11-2 and J usage is TRBJ2-5; D ambiguous. The germline gives CDR1 SGHAT, CDR2 FQNNGV. CDR3 length: 12 residues. V was pared by 5 bases and J by 4 bases, with 8 bases between. The CDR3 DNA is TGTGCCAGCAGCGCCCCGTTAGAGACCCAGTACTTC. Translated: CASSAPLETQYF.

There are many counts of this clonotype. The chain recombines TRBV12-3 or TRBV12-4 with TRBJ2-1, with 9 bases aligning to TRBD2. CDR3 size: 15 residues. The ends lost 7 bases at V and 8 bases at J; junction bases unmatched: 12. DNA for the CDR3: TGTGCCAGCATTTTCCGACTAGCGGAAGGGGATGAGCAGTTCTTC. Its translation: CASIFRLAEGDEQFF.

The sample holds a few counts of this clonotype. In DNA form, the CDR3 reads TGTGCCAGCAGTACGGTCCTACAGCAGTACTTC. Its protein product is CASSTVLQQYF. V usage is TRBV28 and J usage is TRBJ2-7; no clear D. Between the trimmed V and J ends, which lost 5 bases and 8 bases, there was a span of 10 bases. CDR1 is MDHEN and CDR2 is SYDVKM in the germline V gene. The CDR3 runs 11 residues.

V is TRBV11-3 and J is TRBJ2-2; 8 bases match TRBD2. This CDR3 has 17 amino acids. The ends lost 4 bases at V and 1 base at J; junction bases unmatched: 8. Germline-derived CDR1 and CDR2 are SGHNT and YENEEA. CDR3 bases: TGTGCCAGCAGCTCCAGACTAGCGACCCGGAACACCGGGGAGCTGTTTTTT. This sequence encodes CASSSRLATRNTGELFF.

This clonotype was seen ten or more times. This chain links TRBV3-1 with TRBJ2-3; 9 bases map to TRBD2. The CDR3 is made up of 16 amino acids. V was clipped by 0 bases and J by 6 bases; unmatched bases: 7. The germline CDR1 and CDR2 sequences are LGHDT and YNNKEL (reference sequence). CDR3 DNA sequence: TGTGCCAGCAGCCAAGATAGCGGGAGTCCTTGGGATACGCAGTATTTT. It codes for CASSQDSGSPWDTQYF.

This clonotype came up many times. The J gene is TRBJ2-7, the V gene TRBV12-5; 9 bases are shared with TRBD1. Losses at the gene ends were 4 bases for V and 2 bases for J; bases not matched to a gene: 6. The CDR3 spans 15 residues. The germline gives CDR1 LGHNT, CDR2 FRNRAP. CDR3 coding DNA: TGTGCTAGTGGTTCAGAGACAGGGGGGCCCTACGAGCAGTACTTC. It yields the protein CASGSETGGPYEQYF.

This chain joins TRBV19 and TRBJ2-3, with a possible D match to TRBD2 (5 bases). The germline V gene has CDR1 LNHDA and CDR2 SQIVND (reference sequence). The CDR3 has 14 residues. V shed 10 bases and J shed 1 base, with 15 bases lying between them. The CDR3: CATSREWGTDTQYF. The CDR3 nucleotides are TGTGCCACCTCGAGGGAGTGGGGCACAGATACGCAGTATTTT.

This clonotype appeared many times. The V call is TRBV2, the J call TRBJ1-1; D uncertain. The V gene's germline CDR1 is SNHLY and CDR2 FYNNEI. V gave up 3 bases and J gave up 1 base, with 3 bases separating them. The CDR3 length is 12 residues. Written as DNA, the CDR3 is TGTGCCAGCAGTGAGTGGAACACTGAAGCTTTCTTT. It yields the protein CASSEWNTEAFF.

This clonotype was observed at least ten times. J is TRBJ2-1 and V is TRBV7-9; no definite D call. CDR3 size: 13 residues. V lost 5 bases, J lost 9 bases, and 14 bases lay in between. Germline assignment: CDR1 SEHNR and CDR2 FQNEAQ (reference sequence). The CDR3 here is CASSPPAEAEQFF. In DNA form, the CDR3 reads TGTGCCAGCAGCCCACCGGCGGAAGCTGAGCAGTTCTTC.